Shown below are 19 T cell receptor beta chains from a single sample sequenced in a study of Ad26.COV2.S vaccination and SARS-CoV-2 variants. Regarding treatment: roughly 18 received Ad26.COV2.S at low or high dose, single or two shots; roughly five received placebo; per-sample allocation not given. Collection of the samples took place on day 63 after the first injection of vaccine or placebo. Sequencing was performed with immunoSEQ multiplex PCR; in TCRdb, only in-frame clones are kept and a portion is missing. Among hundreds of thousands of clones listed, about 90% were seen once. Sequenced here: peripheral blood, sampled in a trial of Ad26.COV2.S vaccine versus placebo. These receptor sequences come from a person aged 18-65 years who received the Ad26.COV2.S COVID-19 vaccine or a placebo.

The genes are TRBV27 and TRBJ1-6; D might be TRBD1 (6 bases). The CDR3 sequence is 15 residues long. The ends were cut back, 4 bases at V and 6 bases at J, with 13 bases in the middle. Germline assignment: CDR1 MNHEY and CDR2 SMNVEV (reference sequence). In nucleotides, the CDR3 is TGTGCCAGCAGTTCACAGGGAGTTAGTAATTCACCCCTCCACTTT. Its protein product is CASSSQGVSNSPLHF.

The V gene is TRBV10-3, the J gene TRBJ2-7; D may be TRBD2 (6 bases). The V end lost 2 bases, the J end lost 3 bases, and 8 bases lay between the germline ends. Germline CDR1 and CDR2: ENHRY and SYGVKD. The CDR3 has 13 residues. This CDR3 is CAISEVGGYEQYF. The CDR3, as DNA: TGTGCCATCAGTGAGGTGGGGGGCTACGAGCAGTACTTC.

This clone was seen a single time. Within the sample, other DNA sequences also encode this same CDR3. The genes are TRBV3-1 (or the pseudogene TRBV3-2) and TRBJ2-1; a possible D gene is TRBD2 (6 bases). Trimming took 4 bases from V and 1 from J, leaving 11 bases between them. The CDR3 totals 15 residues. Germline CDR1 reads LGHDT; CDR2 reads YNNKEL (reference sequence). The CDR3 loop reads CASSPSGGSYNEQFF. The CDR3 nucleotides read TGTGCCAGCAGCCCATCTGGGGGGTCCTACAATGAGCAGTTCTTC.

The chain has TRBV30 and TRBJ2-7; no reliable D call. The CDR3 length is 13 residues. Germline-derived CDR1 and CDR2 are GTSNPN and SVGIG (reference sequence). V was pared by 0 bases and J by 7 bases, with 13 bases between. CDR3 sequence reads: CAWSVNSLGEQYF. In DNA, the CDR3 is TGTGCCTGGAGTGTAAACAGCCTAGGGGAGCAGTACTTC.

CDR3 sequence reads: CASSSPGTPREETQYF. DNA of the CDR3: TGTGCCAGCAGCTCCCCCGGGACGCCACGCGAAGAGACCCAGTACTTC. The chain uses TRBV13 and TRBJ2-5; either TRBD1 or TRBD2 may fit D (5 bases each). CDR3 length: 16 amino acids. V was cut by 4 bases and J by 3 bases, with 18 bases left in between. Looked up from germline, CDR1 is PRHDT and CDR2 is FYEKMQ (reference sequence).

Here the CDR3 reads CSVGSGFTDTQYF. CDR3 nucleotide sequence: TGCAGCGTCGGTAGCGGGTTCACAGATACGCAGTATTTT. This sequence joins TRBV29-1 and TRBJ2-3; 7 bases line up with TRBD2. CDR1 SQVTM and CDR2 ANQGSEA come from the germline V gene. The CDR3 has 13 amino acids. The J segment lost 2 bases and the V segment lost 6 bases, leaving 5 bases of the junction unmatched.

This chain uses TRBV7-9 with TRBJ2-1; D remains ambiguous. V was trimmed by 1 base and J by 4 bases, leaving 11 bases between them. Germline lookup yields CDR1 SEHNR and CDR2 FQNEAQ (reference sequence). The CDR3 runs 15 residues. The CDR3 loop is CASSLDLGRYNEQFF. CDR3 nucleotide sequence: TGTGCCAGCAGCTTAGATCTAGGGCGGTACAATGAGCAGTTCTTC. The variable domain in full, with the rest retrieved from reference TRBV7-9 and TRBJ2-1, is DTGVSQNPRHKITKRGQNVTFRCDPISEHNRLYWYRQTLGQGPEFLTYFQNEAQLEKSRLLSDRFSAERPKGSFSTLEIQRTEQGDSAMYLCASSLDLGRYNEQFFGPGTRLTVL.

On this clone: Other DNA sequences from this sample encode an identical CDR3 as well. The V call is TRBV7-2, the J call TRBJ2-2; 7 nucleotides agree with TRBD2. V shed 4 bases and J 0 bases; nucleotides not matched to a gene: 2. CDR3 length equals 15 residues. Per germline, CDR1 SGHTA and CDR2 FQGNSA. Here the CDR3 reads CASSSGLANTGELFF. CDR3 DNA sequence: TGTGCCAGCAGCTCAGGACTAGCGAACACCGGGGAGCTGTTTTTT.

The chain joins TRBV13 to TRBJ2-2, with D perhaps matching TRBD1 (6 bases). Germline CDR1 reads PRHDT; CDR2 reads FYEKMQ (reference sequence). Trimming stripped 2 bases from V and 6 bases from J, with 10 bases between. The CDR3 length is 14 residues. In nucleotides, the CDR3 is TGTGCCAGCAGCTTACCACAGGGAGCCGGGGAGCTGTTTTTT. It translates to CASSLPQGAGELFF.

The chain combines TRBV6-5 with TRBJ1-6, with D unclear. V was cut by 2 bases and J by 2 bases, with 10 bases left in between. CDR1 MNHEY and CDR2 SVGAGI come from the germline V gene. CDR3 size: 16 residues. The CDR3 loop reads CASSYARDTYNSPLHF. Here the CDR3 DNA reads TGTGCCAGCAGTTACGCCCGGGATACCTATAATTCACCCCTCCACTTT.

This clone showed up just once. This chain connects TRBV9 to TRBJ1-3; 11 positions agree with TRBD1. After removal of 5 bases from V and 3 bases from J, the junction contained 4 bases not matched to a gene. The CDR3 covers 15 residues. Germline lookup yields CDR1 SGDLS and CDR2 YYNGEE. CDR3 sequence reads: CASSRTGGRGNTIYF. CDR3 DNA sequence: TGTGCCAGCAGTCGGACAGGGGGCCGTGGAAACACCATATATTTT.

This chain links TRBV9 with TRBJ2-2; 7 bases line up with TRBD2. Germline V gene sequence: CDR1 SGDLS, CDR2 YYNGEE. This CDR3 contains 18 residues. V shed 4 bases and J 3 bases; nucleotides not matched to a gene: 15. CDR3 in DNA: TGTGCCAGCAGCCCATGGGGGTGGCTAGCGGAGCACACCGGGGAGCTGTTTTTT. Translation: CASSPWGWLAEHTGELFF.

This clone was seen a single time. The gene calls are TRBV5-4 and TRBJ2-2; 7 bases line up with TRBD1. Looked up from germline, CDR1 is SGHNT and CDR2 is YYREEE (reference sequence). The CDR3 length is 15 residues. The ends lost 4 bases at V and 5 bases at J; junction bases unmatched: 8. CDR3 amino acids: CASSQTGPWTGELFF. DNA for the CDR3: TGTGCCAGCAGCCAGACAGGGCCCTGGACCGGGGAGCTGTTTTTT.

V and J are TRBV9 and TRBJ2-2; the match to TRBD2 covers 13 bases. This CDR3 has 16 amino acids. Unmatched junction bases numbered 4, after V lost 0 bases and J lost 8 bases. Germline CDR1 reads SGDLS; CDR2 reads YYNGEE. The DNA of the CDR3 is TGTGCCAGCAGCGTAGTGGGGACTAGCGGGACGGGGGAGCTGTTTTTT. It translates to CASSVVGTSGTGELFF.

The chain combines TRBV3-1 (or the pseudogene TRBV3-2) with TRBJ2-2; D is unresolved. V was cut by 1 base and J by 6 bases, with 6 bases left in between. There are 13 residues in the CDR3. CDR1 LGHDT and CDR2 YNNKEL come from the germline V gene (reference sequence). DNA for the CDR3: TGTGCCAGCAGCCAAGGTAGTCCCGGGGAGCTGTTTTTT. This encodes CASSQGSPGELFF.

V usage is TRBV29-1 and J usage is TRBJ2-2; 8 bases align to TRBD2. The V gene end was trimmed by 6 bases and the J gene end by 7 bases; junction bases not matched to a gene: 10. Germline-derived CDR1 and CDR2 are SQVTM and ANQGSEA. This CDR3 comprises 14 residues. The CDR3 nucleotides read TGCAGCGTATACAGCGGGAGAAAGGGCGGGGAGCTGTTTTTT. Translated, it gives CSVYSGRKGGELFF.

The chain carries TRBV7-2 and TRBJ2-1; the match to TRBD2 covers 8 bases. After removal of 4 bases from V and 6 bases from J, the junction contained 8 bases not matched to a gene. The CDR3 consists of 15 residues. Germline V gene sequence: CDR1 SGHTA, CDR2 FQGNSA. The chain's CDR3 is CASSSRGGTFNEQFF. The DNA for the CDR3 is TGTGCCAGCAGCTCGCGCGGGGGGACCTTCAATGAGCAGTTCTTC.

The chain uses TRBV19 and TRBJ1-2; 7 bases agree with TRBD1. V lost 8 bases, J lost 3 bases, and 6 bases stayed unmatched. This CDR3 comprises 13 residues. Germline CDR1 reads LNHDA; CDR2 reads SQIVND (reference sequence). The CDR3 loop is CASEARGDYGYTF. The CDR3 DNA reads TGTGCCAGTGAAGCCAGGGGGGACTATGGCTACACCTTC.

There are a few counts of this clone. The chain uses TRBV19 and TRBJ2-7; D unresolved. The V end was cut by 5 bases, the J end by 0 bases, with 17 bases between. Germline V gives CDR1 LNHDA, CDR2 SQIVND (reference sequence). The CDR3 covers 16 residues. CDR3 sequence (DNA): TGTGCCAGTAGTCCTATAGCAAGCGCCAGCTCCTACGAGCAGTACTTC. Amino acids: CASSPIASASSYEQYF.